This is a list of T cell receptor beta chains from one sample in a study of circulating and synovial CD4+ cells in juvenile arthritis. Sequencing was performed with immunoSEQ multiplex PCR; in TCRdb, only in-frame clones are kept and a portion is missing. Of over a thousand clones detected, 88% appear once; the ten largest clones hold approximately 12%. Material for sequencing was HLA-DR+ CD4+ T cells from blood. The receptor source for this set is a human patient with juvenile idiopathic arthritis. Some clones in this sample may be carry-over from other donors' samples. Each CDR3 is given with its conserved first and last residue. D genes are given only for firm matches. Size is stated for part of the rows, as once, few or many counts, or as a class when the clone is expanded.

J: TRBJ2-1
V: TRBV28
size: NA
D: TRBD2
CDR3: CASSTSGENYNEQFF
DNA: TGTGCCAGCAGTACTAGCGGGGAGAACTACAATGAGCAGTTCTTC

J: TRBJ1-3
V: TRBV10-3
size: NA
D: TRBD1
CDR3: CASATEGARGNTIYF
DNA: TGTGCCTCAGCAACTGAGGGGGCGCGTGGAAACACCATATATTTT

J: TRBJ1-1
V: TRBV7-2
size: NA
D: NA
CDR3: CASSLLGLIKNTEAFF
DNA: TGTGCCAGCAGCTTATTGGGCCTCATTAAGAACACTGAAGCTTTCTTT

J: TRBJ1-1
V: TRBV19
size: once
D: NA
CDR3: CASSFYRTANTEAFF
DNA: TGTGCCAGTAGTTTCTACCGGACAGCCAACACTGAAGCTTTCTTT

J: TRBJ1-4
V: TRBV10-3
size: NA
D: NA
CDR3: CAISESKSEPHEKLFF
DNA: TGTGCCATCAGTGAGTCGAAGTCCGAGCCCCATGAAAAACTGTTTTTT

J: TRBJ1-4
V: TRBV28
size: few
D: NA
CDR3: CASSFPTGKLFF
DNA: TGTGCCAGCAGTTTCCCCACGGGAAAACTGTTTTTT

J: TRBJ1-1
V: TRBV11-3
size: once
D: TRBD1
CDR3: CASSLGRGATEAFF
DNA: TGTGCCAGCAGCTTGGGCAGGGGGGCCACTGAAGCTTTCTTT

J: TRBJ1-2
V: TRBV15
size: NA
D: TRBD1
CDR3: CATSRGGTGYGYTF
DNA: TGTGCCACCAGCAGAGGCGGGACAGGCTATGGCTACACCTTC

J: TRBJ1-1
V: TRBV11-1
size: NA
D: TRBD1
CDR3: CASSPTGRMNTEAFF
DNA: TGTGCCAGCAGCCCGACAGGGAGGATGAACACTGAAGCTTTCTTT

J: TRBJ1-4
V: TRBV18
size: NA
D: TRBD1
CDR3: CASSPNDRAAGEKLFF
DNA: TGTGCCAGCTCACCGAACGACAGGGCGGCGGGTGAAAAACTGTTTTTT

J: TRBJ2-1
V: TRBV4-1
size: NA
D: TRBD2
CDR3: CASSQGLAGGLTYNEQFF
DNA: TGCGCCAGCAGCCAAGGACTAGCGGGAGGGCTTACCTACAATGAGCAGTTCTTC

J: TRBJ2-5
V: TRBV5-1
size: NA
D: TRBD2
CDR3: CASNPGTSGEETQYF
DNA: TGCGCCAGCAATCCCGGGACTAGCGGAGAAGAGACCCAGTACTTC

J: TRBJ1-2
V: TRBV30
size: NA
D: TRBD1
CDR3: CACTGGANYGYTF
DNA: TGTGCCTGTACAGGGGGCGCGAACTATGGCTACACCTTC

J: TRBJ1-6
V: TRBV15
size: NA
D: TRBD1
CDR3: CATSRDWAPGTATSNSPLHF
DNA: TGTGCCACCAGCAGAGATTGGGCGCCGGGGACAGCCACCTCCAATTCACCCCTCCACTTT

J: TRBJ1-5
V: TRBV2
size: NA
D: NA
CDR3: CASSDPRGNQPQHF
DNA: TGTGCCAGCAGTGACCCCAGGGGCAATCAGCCCCAGCATTTT

J: TRBJ2-7
V: TRBV18
size: NA
D: TRBD2
CDR3: CASSPIAGEIEQYF
DNA: TGTGCCAGCTCACCTATAGCGGGGGAGATAGAGCAGTACTTC

J: TRBJ2-7
V: TRBV7-2
size: once
D: NA
CDR3: CASSLAPTGYYEQYF
DNA: TGTGCCAGCAGCTTAGCGCCGACAGGCTACTACGAGCAGTACTTC

J: TRBJ2-5
V: TRBV15
size: NA
D: TRBD1
CDR3: CATSRGQGVIETQYF
DNA: TGTGCCACCAGCAGAGGACAGGGGGTGATAGAGACCCAGTACTTC

J: TRBJ2-7
V: TRBV13
size: NA
D: NA
CDR3: CASSSTPTTGIYEQYF
DNA: TGTGCCAGCAGCTCTACCCCCACAACAGGGATCTACGAGCAGTACTTC

J: TRBJ2-1
V: TRBV9
size: NA
D: NA
CDR3: CASSVETASYNEQFF
DNA: TGTGCCAGCAGCGTAGAAACAGCCTCCTACAATGAGCAGTTCTTC

J: TRBJ1-5
V: TRBV19
size: NA
D: TRBD1
CDR3: CASSTPDRVRDQPQHF
DNA: TGTGCCAGTAGTACCCCCGACAGGGTTAGGGATCAGCCCCAGCATTTT

J: TRBJ1-2
V: TRBV25-1
size: NA
D: NA
CDR3: CASSESYAAIYGYTF
DNA: TGTGCCAGCAGTGAATCCTACGCGGCAATTTATGGCTACACCTTC

J: TRBJ1-1
V: TRBV5-4
size: few
D: NA
CDR3: CASSLNGVAFF
DNA: TGTGCCAGCAGCTTGAACGGAGTAGCTTTCTTT

J: TRBJ1-5
V: TRBV6-1
size: NA
D: TRBD1
CDR3: CASRRGTGNQPQHF
DNA: TGTGCCAGCAGAAGAGGGACAGGGAATCAGCCCCAGCATTTT

J: TRBJ1-4
V: TRBV11-2
size: NA
D: TRBD1
CDR3: CASSPGTVEKLFF
DNA: TGTGCCAGCAGCCCCGGGACAGTTGAAAAACTGTTTTTT

J: TRBJ2-2
V: TRBV19
size: NA
D: NA
CDR3: CASSIVGDTGELFF
DNA: TGTGCCAGTAGTATAGTAGGGGACACCGGGGAGCTGTTTTTT

J: TRBJ1-2
V: TRBV7-9
size: NA
D: NA
CDR3: CASRDGILYGYTF
DNA: TGTGCCAGCAGGGACGGGATTCTCTATGGCTACACCTTC

J: TRBJ2-5
V: TRBV4-1
size: NA
D: TRBD2
CDR3: CASSQGYAGGGRETQYF
DNA: TGCGCCAGCAGCCAAGGCTATGCGGGAGGAGGTCGGGAGACCCAGTACTTC

J: TRBJ2-7
V: TRBV5-4
size: NA
D: TRBD2
CDR3: CASSPGTSGRSAQYF
DNA: TGTGCCAGCAGCCCGGGGACTAGCGGGAGGTCTGCGCAGTACTTC

J: TRBJ2-5
V: TRBV15
size: NA
D: NA
CDR3: CATSRTGFWETQYF
DNA: TGTGCCACCAGCAGAACAGGGTTTTGGGAGACCCAGTACTTC

J: TRBJ1-6
V: TRBV19
size: NA
D: TRBD1
CDR3: CASSTPGGSSPLHF
DNA: TGTGCCAGTAGTACTCCAGGGGGAAGTTCACCCCTCCACTTT

J: TRBJ1-1
V: TRBV30
size: few
D: TRBD1
CDR3: CAWSVGQGSTEAFF
DNA: TGTGCCTGGAGTGTTGGACAGGGGAGCACTGAAGCTTTCTTT

J: TRBJ1-2
V: TRBV19
size: NA
D: NA
CDR3: CASSPRGPTEYGYTF
DNA: TGTGCCAGTAGTCCTCGCGGCCCGACCGAGTATGGCTACACCTTC

J: TRBJ2-5
V: TRBV5-4
size: NA
D: NA
CDR3: CASSGGSLETQYF
DNA: TGTGCCAGCAGCGGTGGGAGTCTAGAGACCCAGTACTTC

J: TRBJ1-2
V: TRBV4-1
size: once
D: TRBD1
CDR3: CASSQGDRPYYGYTF
DNA: TGCGCCAGCAGCCAAGGGGACAGGCCCTACTATGGCTACACCTTC

J: TRBJ2-1
V: TRBV27
size: NA
D: NA
CDR3: CASSVGGNEQFF
DNA: TGTGCCAGCAGTGTAGGGGGCAATGAGCAGTTCTTC

J: TRBJ2-3
V: TRBV28
size: NA
D: NA
CDR3: CASSSLASPDTQYF
DNA: TGTGCCAGCAGTTCGCTAGCGAGTCCAGATACGCAGTATTTT

J: TRBJ2-1
V: TRBV5-1
size: once
D: TRBD2
CDR3: CASSSQSGRAYNEQFF
DNA: TGCGCCAGCAGCTCCCAGAGCGGGAGGGCCTACAATGAGCAGTTCTTC

J: TRBJ2-3
V: TRBV6-4
size: once
D: TRBD2
CDR3: CASSNCPGLGDTDTQYF
DNA: TGTGCCAGCAGTAACTGCCCGGGACTAGGGGACACAGATACGCAGTATTTT

J: TRBJ2-1
V: TRBV7-3
size: once
D: TRBD2
CDR3: CASSLAAGGGRNEQFF
DNA: TGTGCCAGCAGCTTAGCAGCGGGAGGCGGGAGGAATGAGCAATTCTTC

J: TRBJ2-3
V: TRBV7-8
size: NA
D: NA
CDR3: CASSLVTGLPTDTQYF
DNA: TGTGCCAGCAGCTTAGTGACGGGACTGCCTACAGATACGCAGTATTTT

J: TRBJ2-7
V: TRBV27
size: NA
D: TRBD1
CDR3: CASGTGGPYEQHF
DNA: TGTGCCAGCGGGACAGGGGGCCCGTACGAGCAGCACTTC

J: TRBJ2-1
V: TRBV7-7
size: NA
D: NA
CDR3: CASSLETGGGNEQFF
DNA: TGTGCTAGCAGCTTAGAAACAGGGGGAGGGAATGAGCAGTTCTTC

J: TRBJ1-2
V: TRBV7-8
size: once
D: NA
CDR3: CASSLDTARNYGYTF
DNA: TGTGCCAGCAGCTTAGACACAGCTCGAAACTATGGCTACACCTTC